This T cell receptor (beta chain) was observed in a study of response to subunit inactivated influenza vaccine. TCRdb fed the RT-PCR reads into MiXCR, producing one record per CDR3 protein. The sample holds 800,000 or so distinct CDR3 sequences, about 20% seen once. This clonotype was recorded a few times. There are 14 residues in the CDR3. V gave up 4 bases and J gave up 7 bases; unmatched junction bases: 4. CDR1 is SGHTA and CDR2 is FQGNSA in the germline V gene. The rearrangement joins TRBV7-2 to TRBJ2-1; 10 nucleotides align to TRBD2. The source was PBMCs from blood, collected more than 4 days after vaccination. The sequence was collected from a man in his forties or fifties who received an inactivated influenza vaccine. The CDR3: CASSSSGSWNEQFF. Here the CDR3 DNA reads TGTGCCAGCAGCTCTAGCGGGAGTTGGAATGAGCAGTTCTTC.